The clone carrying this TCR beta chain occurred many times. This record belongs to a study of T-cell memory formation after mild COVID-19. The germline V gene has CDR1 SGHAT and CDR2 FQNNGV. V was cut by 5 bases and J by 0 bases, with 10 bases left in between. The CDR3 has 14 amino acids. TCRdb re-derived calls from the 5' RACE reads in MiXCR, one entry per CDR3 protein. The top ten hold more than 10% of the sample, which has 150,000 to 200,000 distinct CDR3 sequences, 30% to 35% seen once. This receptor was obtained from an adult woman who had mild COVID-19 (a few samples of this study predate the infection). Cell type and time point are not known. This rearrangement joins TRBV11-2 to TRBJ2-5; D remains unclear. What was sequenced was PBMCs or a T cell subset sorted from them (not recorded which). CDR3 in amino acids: CASSRFGHQETQYF. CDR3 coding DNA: TGTGCCAGCAGCCGATTTGGCCACCAAGAGACCCAGTACTTC. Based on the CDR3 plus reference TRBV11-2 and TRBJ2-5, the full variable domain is EAGVAQSPRYKIIEKRQSVAFWCNPISGHATLYWYQQILGQGPKLLIQFQNNGVVDDSQLPKDRFSAERLKGVDSTLKIQPAKLEDSAVYLCASSRFGHQETQYFGPGTRLLVL.